The 27 T cell receptor beta chains below were found in one sample sequenced in a study of T-cell reconstitution after alpha-beta-depleted transplantation in children (dated by TCRdb to about 2016). The receptor library was made with PCR. For sequencing, an Illumina HiSeq 2500 was employed. To normalize quantification of the TCRbeta repertoire, the TCR libraries were built with molecular barcoding that relied on unique molecular identifiers. The raw public reads went through TCRdb reprocessing: fastp at Q25, MiXCR clone calling, in-frame beta chains kept. Rows merge per CDR3 protein into single entries with the most common DNA and genes. Recorded for this sample are around 800,000 distinct CDR3 sequences; 15% to 20% of them occurred a single time. The ten largest make up around 5% of the sample. The sample's treatment or condition label, decoded: allogeneic hematopoietic cell transplantation with graft depleted of TCRalphabeta T cells and CD19 B cells.

Sequences were derived from PBMCs, mostly from graft donor cells, sampled 360 days after TCRalphabeta/CD19-depleted stem cell transplant. The source is a male patient aged 5 to 17 who had a stem cell transplant for acute lymphoblastic leukemia, so the T cells may come from the graft donor.

This clonotype was counted at least ten times. The rearrangement links TRBV5-1 to TRBJ2-7; unclear D gene. Trimming left V 0 bases short and J 5 bases short, with 15 bases between. The CDR3 contains 15 residues. Germline loops: CDR1 SGHRS, CDR2 YFSETQ. The CDR3 reads CASSLAVLISDEQYF. CDR3 coding DNA: TGCGCCAGCAGCTTGGCCGTCCTGATATCGGACGAGCAGTACTTC.

The rearrangement joins TRBV5-1 to TRBJ1-1; TRBD1 matches 9 bases. V trimming: 0 bases; J trimming: 11 bases; junction bases outside the gene matches: 8. Germline CDR1 SGHRS, CDR2 YFSETQ. CDR3 length equals 14 residues. Here the CDR3 DNA reads TGCGCCAGCAGCTTGGCCGTTACAGGGGGCCAGGCTTTCTTT. It specifies CASSLAVTGGQAFF.

This chain links TRBV5-1 with TRBJ2-1; D gene uncertain. The V and J ends lost 1 base and 3 bases respectively, with 8 bases between them. CDR1 and CDR2 from the germline V gene are SGHRS and YFSETQ. The CDR3 has 14 amino acids. DNA for the CDR3: TGCGCCAGCAGCTTGTTGGGCTACTACAATGAGCAGTTCTTC. Amino acid sequence: CASSLLGYYNEQFF. Filled out from reference TRBV5-1 and TRBJ2-1, the complete variable domain reads KAGVTQTPRYLIKTRGQQVTLSCSPISGHRSVSWYQQTPGQGLQFLFEYFSETQRNKGNFPGRFSGRQFSNSRSEMNVSTLELGDSALYLCASSLLGYYNEQFFGPGTRLTVL.

This chain links TRBV5-1 with TRBJ2-7; 8 bases fit TRBD1. Trimming took 4 bases from V and 2 from J; bases not matched to a gene: 11. CDR3 size: 16 residues. Germline lookup yields CDR1 SGHRS and CDR2 YFSETQ. CDR3 loop: CASSRRDRDRTYEQYF. CDR3 bases: TGCGCCAGCAGCCGACGAGACCGGGACAGGACCTACGAGCAGTACTTC.

This clonotype was seen at least ten times. J is TRBJ2-7 and V is TRBV29-1; 8 bases match TRBD1. The V gene's germline CDR1 is SQVTM and CDR2 ANQGSEA. The J segment lost 3 bases and the V segment lost 1 base, leaving 5 bases of the junction unmatched. The CDR3 contains 14 residues. CDR3 sequence: CSVEGQGSRYEQYF. The CDR3 nucleotides read TGCAGCGTTGAAGGACAGGGGAGTCGCTACGAGCAGTACTTC.

This clonotype was seen only once. This chain connects TRBV7-8 to TRBJ2-7, with D possibly TRBD1 on 5 matching bases. Germline V gene data show CDR1 as SGHVS and CDR2 as FQNEAQ. This CDR3 is built from 12 residues. Trimming cost V 1 base and J 10 bases, with 11 bases left between them. CDR3 nucleotides: TGTGCCAGCAGCTTAGGGGCCAGGGTCCAGTACTTC. It translates to CASSLGARVQYF.

J is TRBJ2-3 and V is TRBV19; D possibly uses TRBD1 or TRBD2 (5 bases each). The CDR3 has 15 residues. Trimming left V 8 bases short and J 6 bases short, with 21 bases between. Germline values: CDR1 LNHDA, CDR2 SQIVND (reference sequence). CDR3: CASERGATRWDTQYF. For the CDR3, the DNA is TGTGCCAGTGAGAGGGGAGCGACTCGGTGGGATACGCAGTATTTT.

This clonotype was found a few times. V gene TRBV10-3 combines with J gene TRBJ1-5; maybe TRBD1 (5 bases). Trimming shortened V by 0 bases and J by 6 bases, and 12 bases separated the two germline ends. The germline gives CDR1 ENHRY, CDR2 SYGVKD. The CDR3 has 15 residues. The chain's CDR3 is CAISESFGGGQPQHF. The CDR3 DNA follows: TGTGCCATCAGTGAGTCCTTCGGGGGAGGTCAGCCCCAGCATTTT.

The gene calls are TRBV5-1 and TRBJ2-2; 7 bases are shared with TRBD1. The junction had 13 bases not matched to a gene; V was cut back by 4 bases and J by 4 bases. Germline V CDR1 and CDR2: SGHRS, YFSETQ. The CDR3 sequence is 17 residues long. DNA for the CDR3: TGCGCCAGCAGCCTCACGGGACAGCGATTCTTCACCGGGGAGCTGTTTTTT. Residues: CASSLTGQRFFTGELFF.

This clonotype has at least ten counts. The V and J genes are TRBV10-2 and TRBJ2-3; D is undetermined. This CDR3 region has 15 residues. Trimming took 5 bases from V and 4 from J, leaving 16 bases between them. Germline loops: CDR1 WSHSY, CDR2 SAAADI. CDR3 protein: CASSSGWNGADTQYF. The CDR3, as DNA: TGCGCCAGCAGTTCCGGGTGGAACGGCGCAGATACGCAGTATTTT.

The sample holds a few counts of this clonotype. The rearrangement joins TRBV20-1 to TRBJ2-1; 11 bases agree with TRBD2. The CDR3 consists of 13 residues. CDR1 DFQATT and CDR2 SNEGSKA come from the germline V gene (reference sequence). V lost 4 bases and J lost 7; bases outside the gene matches: 3. The CDR3 sequence: CSAILAGGNEQFF. The CDR3 DNA follows: TGCAGTGCTATCCTAGCGGGAGGTAATGAGCAGTTCTTC.

The V gene is TRBV20-1, the J gene TRBJ2-5, with no clear D. The V and J ends lost 3 bases and 5 bases respectively, with 4 bases between them. Germline V gives CDR1 DFQATT, CDR2 SNEGSKA (reference sequence). The CDR3 consists of 10 residues. The CDR3 reads CSASWETQYF. The CDR3 nucleotides read TGCAGTGCTAGCTGGGAGACCCAGTACTTC.

This clonotype was counted ten times or more. The V call is TRBV15, the J call TRBJ2-5, with 9 bases that match TRBD2. The CDR3 sequence is 16 residues long. Germline loops: CDR1 LNHNV, CDR2 YYDKDF (reference sequence). The V gene end was trimmed by 1 base and the J gene end by 5 bases; junction bases not matched to a gene: 8. The CDR3 coding sequence is TGTGCCACCAGCAGAGGGGTTAGCGGGAGTTGGGAGACCCAGTACTTC. It specifies CATSRGVSGSWETQYF.

This clonotype was seen a few times. The rearrangement links TRBV5-1 to TRBJ2-1, with 7 bases lining up with TRBD2. The V and J ends lost 0 bases and 7 bases, in that order; junction bases with no gene match: 7. The CDR3 sequence is 15 residues long. In germline, CDR1 is SGHRS, CDR2 YFSETQ. CDR3 DNA sequence: TGCGCCAGCAGCTTGGTTGTGCGGCGGGAGAATGAGCAGTTCTTC. Encoded protein: CASSLVVRRENEQFF. Variable domain in full (rest from reference TRBV5-1 and TRBJ2-1): KAGVTQTPRYLIKTRGQQVTLSCSPISGHRSVSWYQQTPGQGLQFLFEYFSETQRNKGNFPGRFSGRQFSNSRSEMNVSTLELGDSALYLCASSLVVRRENEQFFGPGTRLTVL.

In its sample, this clonotype was seen a few times. The CDR3 region has the DNA TGTGCCACCAGCAGGGGGGACAGGGTTTACGAGCAGTACTTC. Translated, it gives CATSRGDRVYEQYF. The rearrangement joins TRBV15 to TRBJ2-7; 9 positions match TRBD1. After removal of 3 bases from V and 4 bases from J, the junction contained 4 bases not matched to a gene. Germline CDR1 is LNHNV and CDR2 is YYDKDF (reference sequence). The CDR3 sequence is 14 residues long.

The gene calls are TRBV20-1 and TRBJ2-7, with 9 bases lining up with TRBD1. V gave up 6 bases and J gave up 5 bases; unmatched junction bases: 8. The CDR3 is made up of 13 amino acids. Germline V gives CDR1 DFQATT, CDR2 SNEGSKA (reference sequence). The CDR3 DNA reads TGCAGTGCACGGACAGGGGTTAGGAACGAGCAGTACTTC. Amino acids: CSARTGVRNEQYF.

The sample holds a few counts of this clonotype. The J gene is TRBJ1-6, the V gene TRBV7-2; the D gene is possibly TRBD1 (6 bases). This CDR3 spans 14 amino acids. Germline-derived CDR1 and CDR2 are SGHTA and FQGNSA. V was shortened by 5 bases and J by 5 bases, with 10 bases between the two germline ends. The CDR3 protein is CASSPDRDNSPLHF. In DNA, the CDR3 is TGTGCCAGCAGCCCGGACAGAGATAATTCACCCCTCCACTTT.

The rearrangement joins TRBV10-3 to TRBJ2-3; the D gene is possibly TRBD1 (5 bases). Germline CDR1 reads ENHRY; CDR2 reads SYGVKD. CDR3 size: 14 residues. Trimming took 4 bases from V and 4 from J, leaving 12 bases between them. Written as DNA, the CDR3 is TGTGCCATCAGTGCTGGAGCAGGGCCAGATACGCAGTATTTT. As protein: CAISAGAGPDTQYF.

This clonotype has only a few counts. This rearrangement joins TRBV12-3 or TRBV12-4 to TRBJ2-2; 12 bases align to TRBD2. This CDR3 spans 15 amino acids. V was pared by 4 bases and J by 5 bases, with 2 bases of the junction left unmatched. The CDR3 DNA reads as TGTGCCAGCAGTTCTACTAGCGGGGGGACCGGGGAGCTGTTTTTT. Its translation: CASSSTSGGTGELFF.

V usage is TRBV15 and J usage is TRBJ2-7; 7 nucleotides agree with TRBD1. In germline, CDR1 is LNHNV, CDR2 YYDKDF (reference sequence). Trimming at V came to 1 base and at J to 5 bases, leaving 8 bases not matched to a gene. The length of the CDR3 is 15 residues. CDR3 sequence reads: CATSRVPDRAHEQYF. Here the CDR3 DNA reads TGTGCCACCAGCAGAGTCCCCGACAGGGCCCACGAGCAGTACTTC.

This clonotype was observed a few times. The chain joins TRBV20-1 to TRBJ2-1; 8 bases match TRBD2. There are 13 residues in the CDR3. The V gene's germline CDR1 is DFQATT and CDR2 SNEGSKA (reference sequence). V dropped 5 bases and J dropped 5; count of bases not matched to a gene: 5. This chain's CDR3 is CSAPGTRDNEQFF. DNA for the CDR3: TGCAGTGCTCCCGGGACTAGGGACAATGAGCAGTTCTTC.

In the case of this clonotype: The CDR3 does not close with the conserved phenylalanine or tryptophan, likely indicating a read error. The J gene is TRBJ1-2, the V gene TRBV5-1; unclear D gene. Germline V CDR1 and CDR2: SGHRS, YFSETQ. V gave up 0 bases and J gave up 4 bases, with 10 bases separating them. This CDR3 region has 14 residues. The chain's CDR3 is CASSLEARAYGYTI. DNA of the CDR3: TGCGCCAGCAGCTTGGAAGCGAGGGCCTATGGCTACACCATC.

This clonotype was seen many times. The CDR3 protein is CSARLGTSGSYEQYF. CDR3 nucleotide sequence: TGCAGTGCTAGGTTGGGGACTAGCGGTTCCTACGAGCAGTACTTC. This sequence joins TRBV20-1 and TRBJ2-7, with TRBD2 identical over 11 bases. The CDR3 is 15 residues long. Germline values: CDR1 DFQATT, CDR2 SNEGSKA (reference sequence). Germline trimming cut 3 bases from V and 1 base from J; bases unmatched to any gene: 5.

This rearrangement joins TRBV6-5 to TRBJ2-7; D may be TRBD1 or TRBD2 (7 bases each). The V gene lost 7 bases and the J gene lost 1 base, with 14 bases spanning the gap. The CDR3 is made up of 14 amino acids. The V gene's germline CDR1 is MNHEY and CDR2 SVGAGI. The CDR3 DNA reads TGTGCCAGCACCGGCCAGGGGGGGTCCTACGAGCAGTACTTC. It specifies CASTGQGGSYEQYF.

This clonotype showed up just a few times. The chain joins TRBV5-6 to TRBJ2-2, with a weak D call TRBD2 (6 bases). V lost 4 bases and J 5 bases, leaving 21 bases between the germline ends. CDR3 length: 17 amino acids. Germline CDR1 and CDR2: SGHDT and YYEEEE. CDR3 residues: CASSAAGTSRRTGELFF. Written as DNA, the CDR3 is TGTGCCAGCAGCGCCGCGGGGACTTCCAGGCGGACCGGGGAGCTGTTTTTT.

This clonotype has more than one count but fewer than ten. This rearrangement joins TRBV12-3 or TRBV12-4 to TRBJ1-5; D is undetermined. The CDR3 runs 15 residues. Trimming removed 2 bases from V and 2 bases from J, with 10 bases in between. CDR3 nucleotides: TGTGCCAGCAGTTTATCTTTGCCAGGCAATCAGCCCCAGCATTTT. Encoded protein: CASSLSLPGNQPQHF.

This clonotype was detected only a few times. This chain connects TRBV5-1 to TRBJ1-4, with D possibly TRBD1 on 5 matching bases. The V end lost 0 bases, the J end lost 0 bases, and 15 bases lay between the germline ends. The germline gives CDR1 SGHRS, CDR2 YFSETQ. CDR3 length: 18 amino acids. The CDR3 loop is CASSLVAGHATTNEKLFF. The CDR3 DNA reads as TGCGCCAGCAGCTTGGTGGCCGGACACGCCACAACTAATGAAAAACTGTTTTTT.